This TCR beta chain was recovered during a study of post-analysis software for immune sequencing data (dated by TCRdb to 2014 to 2015). About the full investigation: Recorded disease courses included relapsing-remitting, secondary progressive and progressive-relapsing multiple sclerosis, with some patients lacking subtype annotation. The patient repertoires were set against about 10 previously published healthy control repertoires from donors whose ages ranged from about 6 to 25 years. A subset of samples was prepared in parallel using single-end sample barcoding, then pooled and co-amplified after Illumina adapter ligation. Study-level results and caveats: Patients showed significantly higher frequencies than controls for five TRBV segments, among them TRBV5-6, TRBV5-1 and TRBV20-1. The control group was slightly older than the multiple sclerosis patient group. Strong co-clustering of samples prepared in the same batch was shown by direct clustering with F measure, prompting a batch-effect correction. Normalized Chao1 diversity was significantly lower in multiple sclerosis patients than controls, suggesting substantial peripheral T-cell clonal expansion.

In the case of this clonotype: Its binding antigen is unknown. Within one base of it there is no much larger clone, and no base qualities were kept.

To demonstrate the VDJtools post-analysis software, TCR beta repertoires were profiled from the peripheral blood of 13 young patients with multiple sclerosis. The patients with multiple sclerosis were children and adolescents between roughly 6 and 17 years of age. Libraries were built with PCR. Sequencing was performed on an Illumina HiSeq 2500. Unique molecular identifiers were incorporated into TCR beta cDNA libraries to reduce PCR and sequencing biases. Some 500,000 cDNA molecules were obtained per 1 to 10 million input T cells, so each molecule approximated one T cell. The patient libraries were prepared and sequenced using the same protocol as the earlier healthy control dataset. Within a given batch, samples were prepared together, multiplexed and sequenced on the same HiSeq lane. Per the source publication's procedure: Raw barcoded reads were processed with MIGEC, and single-read molecular identifier groups were discarded before consensus assembly and CDR3 extraction. VDJtools was used for post-analysis of the clonotype tables, with diversity normalized by down-sampling every dataset to the smallest sample size. To correct batch-related cross-sample contamination, repertoire overlap clustering matched CDR3 amino acid sequences but not nucleotide sequences. In TCRdb, the public reads were trimmed at Q25 with fastp and aligned with MiXCR, with productive beta chains retained. Duplicate CDR3 protein sequences are folded into a single record with the most common DNA and genes. TCRdb's processing, not the authors', yielded these V and J calls. This sample comprises approximately 770,000 distinct CDR3 sequences, around 45% of them detected only once. The biggest ten clones account for 4.9% of the sample.

Trimming accounts for 6 bases at V and 7 bases at J, while the number of junction bases matched to no gene is 11. Reading from cysteine to phenylalanine, the CDR3 counts 15 amino acids. The read is trimmed to its CDR3 DNA, 45 bases read in frame from base 1. The sequencing input was blood. The sequence was collected from a girl between 10 and 17 years old with multiple sclerosis. The chain is encoded by TRBV12-3 or TRBV12-4 joined to TRBJ2-1; TRBD2 fits 8 bases in the junction. In nucleotides, the sequence is TGTGCCAGCAGCCCCTCCGGGAGGGCCTTTAATGAGCAGTTCTTC. This gives the protein CASSPSGRAFNEQFF.